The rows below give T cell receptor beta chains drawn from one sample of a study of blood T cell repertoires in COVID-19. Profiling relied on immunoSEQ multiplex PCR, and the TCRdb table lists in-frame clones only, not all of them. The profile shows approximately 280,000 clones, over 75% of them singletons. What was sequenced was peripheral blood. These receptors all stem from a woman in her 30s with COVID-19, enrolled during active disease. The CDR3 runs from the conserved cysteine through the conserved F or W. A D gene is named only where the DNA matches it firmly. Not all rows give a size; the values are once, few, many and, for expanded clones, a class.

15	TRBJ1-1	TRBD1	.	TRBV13	TGTGCCAGCAGCCGGGGGGACAGGGGCGGGATTGAAGCTTTCTTT	CASSRGDRGGIEAFF
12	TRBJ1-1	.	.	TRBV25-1	TGTGCCAGCAGTCGTAGTGGTTTTGGAGCTTTCTTT	CASSRSGFGAFF
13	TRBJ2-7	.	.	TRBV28	TGTGCCAGCAGTTCCCGGGACTTGGACGAGCAGTACTTC	CASSSRDLDEQYF
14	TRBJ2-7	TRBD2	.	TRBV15	TGTGCCACCAGCAGAGGCGGGAGCTCCTACGAGCAGTACTTC	CATSRGGSSYEQYF
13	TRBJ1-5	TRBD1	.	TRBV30	TGTGCCTGGGGGACAGGGAACAATCAGCCCCAGCATTTT	CAWGTGNNQPQHF
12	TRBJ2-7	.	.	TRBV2	TGTGCCAGCAGTCCCGGTGGGGGGGAGCAGTACTTC	CASSPGGGEQYF
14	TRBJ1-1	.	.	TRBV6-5	TGTGCCAGCAGGAGGGGGATGGCGAACACTGAAGCTTTCTTT	CASRRGMANTEAFF
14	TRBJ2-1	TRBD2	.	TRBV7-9	TGTGCCAGCAGCTTCCGGGACTACAGAGATGAGCAGTTCTTC	CASSFRDYRDEQFF
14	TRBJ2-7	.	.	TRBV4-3	TGCGCCAGCAGCCCAGCGGCTAACTCCTACGAGCAGTACTTC	CASSPAANSYEQYF
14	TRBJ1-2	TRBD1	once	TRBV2	TGTGCCAGCAGTGAAGACAGGGGAATGCGAGGCTACACCTTC	CASSEDRGMRGYTF
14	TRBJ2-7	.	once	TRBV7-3	TGTGCCAGCAGCTTAAGACGGCGACTCTACGAGCAGTACTTC	CASSLRRRLYEQYF
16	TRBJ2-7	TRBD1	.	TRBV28	TGTGCCAGCAGTCCGACAGGGGCCGGGATCCGCTACGAGCAGTACTTC	CASSPTGAGIRYEQYF
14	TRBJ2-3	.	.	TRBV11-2	TGTGCCAGCAGCATAAGCGGGAGCACAGATACGCAGTATTTT	CASSISGSTDTQYF
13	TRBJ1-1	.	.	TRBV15	TGTGCCACCGGCCCGACAGCGAACACTGAAGCTTTCTTT	CATGPTANTEAFF
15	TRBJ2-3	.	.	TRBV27	TGTGCCAGCAGTTCAGACAGGACTAGCACAGATACGCAGTATTTT	CASSSDRTSTDTQYF
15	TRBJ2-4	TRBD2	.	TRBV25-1	TGTGCCAGCAGTGTTCTAGCGGGAGTAGAAAACATTCAGTACTTC	CASSVLAGVENIQYF
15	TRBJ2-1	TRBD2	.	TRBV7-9	TGTGCCAGCAGCTTCGGAAGCGGGAGTCGGCATGAGCAGTTCTTC	CASSFGSGSRHEQFF
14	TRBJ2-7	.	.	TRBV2	TGTGCCAGCAGTGTACGAAGTAGCTGGGACGAGCAGTACTTC	CASSVRSSWDEQYF
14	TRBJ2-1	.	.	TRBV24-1	TGTGCCACCAGTGATCCAGGATCACGCTATGAGCAGTTCTTC	CATSDPGSRYEQFF
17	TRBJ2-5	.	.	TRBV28	TGTGCCAGCAGCCCGGCGCTGGCTAGAGAGCCACAAGAGACCCAGTACTTC	CASSPALAREPQETQYF
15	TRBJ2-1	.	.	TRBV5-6	TGTGCCAGCAGCTTAGACACCGCAACCTACAATGAGCAGTTCTTC	CASSLDTATYNEQFF
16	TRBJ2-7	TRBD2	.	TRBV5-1	TGCGCCAGCAGCTTCCTTGGGGGACTAGCGGGAGGCGAGCAGTACTTC	CASSFLGGLAGGEQYF
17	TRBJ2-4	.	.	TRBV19	TGTGCCAGTAGTAGCCTCTTACAGGGTGAAGCCAAAAACATTCAGTACTTC	CASSSLLQGEAKNIQYF
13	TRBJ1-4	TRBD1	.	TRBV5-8	TGTGCCAGCAGCCCGGACAGGGGTGAAAAACTGTTTTTT	CASSPDRGEKLFF
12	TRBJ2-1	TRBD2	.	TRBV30	TGTGCCTGGGGGACTAGCATAAATGAGCAGTTCTTC	CAWGTSINEQFF
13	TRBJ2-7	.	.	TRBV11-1	TGTGCCAGCAGCTACTACGACAGTTACGAGCAGTACTTC	CASSYYDSYEQYF
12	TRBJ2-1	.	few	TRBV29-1	TGCAGCGTTGAAGTAGAAATAAATGAGCAGTTCTTC	CSVEVEINEQFF
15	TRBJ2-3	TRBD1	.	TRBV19	TGTGCCAGTAGTATGAGGACAGGGAGCACAGATACGCAGTATTTT	CASSMRTGSTDTQYF
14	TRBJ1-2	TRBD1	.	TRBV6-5	TGTGCCAGCAGTCCCGGGACAGACTTCTCTGGCTACACCTTC	CASSPGTDFSGYTF
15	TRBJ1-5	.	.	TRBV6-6	TGTGCCAGCAGTTACTCCTCTACAGAAAATCAGCCCCAGCATTTT	CASSYSSTENQPQHF
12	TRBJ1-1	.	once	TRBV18	TGTGCCAGCTCACCAATAAACACTGAAGCTTTCTTT	CASSPINTEAFF
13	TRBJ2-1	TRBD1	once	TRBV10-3	TGTGCCATCAGCGACACAGGGGACAATGAGCAGTTCTTC	CAISDTGDNEQFF
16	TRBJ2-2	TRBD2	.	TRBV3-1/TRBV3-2	TGTGCCAGCAGCCACACCGCAAGCGGGGGCGCCGGGGAGCTGTTTTTT	CASSHTASGGAGELFF
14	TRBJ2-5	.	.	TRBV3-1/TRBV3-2	TGTGCCAGCAGTCCCCAGGCGGGCCCAGAGACCCAGTACTTC	CASSPQAGPETQYF
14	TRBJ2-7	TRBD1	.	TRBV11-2	TGTGCCAGCAGCTTCGGGACAGGCCAGGACGAGCAGTACTTC	CASSFGTGQDEQYF
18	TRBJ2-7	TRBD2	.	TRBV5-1	TGCGCCAGCAGCAGCGGACTAGCGGGAGGGAGGAGCTCCTACGAGCAGTACTTC	CASSSGLAGGRSSYEQYF
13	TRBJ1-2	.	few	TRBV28	TGTGCCAGCAGTTTCGTCGTGAACTATGGCTACACCTTC	CASSFVVNYGYTF
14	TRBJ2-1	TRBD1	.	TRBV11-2	TGTGCCAGCAGCTTAAGGGGGCGCATCGATGAGCAGTTCTTC	CASSLRGRIDEQFF
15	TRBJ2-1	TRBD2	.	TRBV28	TGTGCCAGCAACCGACTAGCGGAGACCTACGGTGAGCAGTTCTTC	CASNRLAETYGEQFF
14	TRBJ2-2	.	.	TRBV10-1	TGCGCCAGCAGTGGCAGTCCGAAACCCGGGGAGCTGTTTTTT	CASSGSPKPGELFF
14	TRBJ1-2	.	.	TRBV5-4	TGTGCCAGCAGCTTGGGAGGGAAGGGCTATGGCTACACCTTC	CASSLGGKGYGYTF
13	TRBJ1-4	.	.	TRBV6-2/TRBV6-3	TGTGCCAGCAGTTACTTCTCCAGGGAGGCCCTGTTTTTT	CASSYFSREALFF
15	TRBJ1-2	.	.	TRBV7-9	TGTGCCAGCAGCCCAGCCCAGGGTATGAACTATGGCTACACCTTC	CASSPAQGMNYGYTF
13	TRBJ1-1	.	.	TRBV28	TGTGCCAGCAGTTTAGAAGCCTCGACTGAAGCTTTCTTT	CASSLEASTEAFF
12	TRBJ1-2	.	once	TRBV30	TGTGCCTGGAATCAGGGATCCTATGGCTACACCTTC	CAWNQGSYGYTF
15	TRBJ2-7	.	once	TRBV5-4	TGTGCCAGCAGCTTAGGAGGGGTCAACTCCTACGAGCAGTACTTC	CASSLGGVNSYEQYF
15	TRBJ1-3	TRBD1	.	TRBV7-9	TGTGCCAGCAGCTTAGCAGGGGACAGAGGAAACACCATATATTTT	CASSLAGDRGNTIYF
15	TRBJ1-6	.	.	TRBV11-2	TGTGCCAGCAGCTTAGGTAGCTCCTATAATTCACCCCTCCACTTT	CASSLGSSYNSPLHF
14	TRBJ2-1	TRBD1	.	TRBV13	TGTGCCAGCAGCTTCAGGACAGGGGGCCATGAGCAGTTCTTC	CASSFRTGGHEQFF
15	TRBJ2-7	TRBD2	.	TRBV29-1	TGCAGCGTTGAAGATCCCGGGACTAGCGGGGTCGAGCAGTACTTC	CSVEDPGTSGVEQYF
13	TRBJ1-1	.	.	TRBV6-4	TGTGCCAGCAGTCGGACAGTGAACACTGAAGCTTTCTTT	CASSRTVNTEAFF
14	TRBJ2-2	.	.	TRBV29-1	TGCAGCGTTGCTGGGGGCATTAACACCGGGGAGCTGTTTTTT	CSVAGGINTGELFF
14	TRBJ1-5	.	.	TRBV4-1	TGCGCCAGCAGCCAAGATGCGACAGTTCAGCCCCAGCATTTT	CASSQDATVQPQHF
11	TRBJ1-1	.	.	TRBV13	TGTGCCAGCAGCCCAGGGGTTGGAGCTTTCTTT	CASSPGVGAFF
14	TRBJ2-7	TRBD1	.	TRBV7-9	TGTGCCAGCAGCGTTTCCACAGGGGGCTACGAGCAGTACTTC	CASSVSTGGYEQYF